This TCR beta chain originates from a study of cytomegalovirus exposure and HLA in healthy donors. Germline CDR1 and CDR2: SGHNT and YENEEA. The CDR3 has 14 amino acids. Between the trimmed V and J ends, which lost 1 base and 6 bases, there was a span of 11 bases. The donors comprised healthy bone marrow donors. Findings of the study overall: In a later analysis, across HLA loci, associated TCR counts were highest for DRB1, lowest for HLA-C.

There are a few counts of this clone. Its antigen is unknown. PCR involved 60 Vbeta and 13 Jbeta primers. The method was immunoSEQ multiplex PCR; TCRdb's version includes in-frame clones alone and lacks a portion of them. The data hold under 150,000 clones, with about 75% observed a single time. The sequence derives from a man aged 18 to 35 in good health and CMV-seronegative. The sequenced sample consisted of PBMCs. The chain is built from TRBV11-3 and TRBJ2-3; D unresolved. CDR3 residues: CASSLGSGADTQYF. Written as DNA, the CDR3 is TGTGCCAGCAGCTTAGGGAGTGGTGCGGATACGCAGTATTTT.